Sequencing of this T cell receptor beta chain was carried out in a study of CD8 T cells in Susac syndrome. CD8+ and CD4+ T cells from blood underwent TCR beta sequencing. The multiple sclerosis control group was made up of treatment-naive patients with stable or active relapsing-remitting disease. Negative isolation was used for CD8+ and CD4+ T cells and FACS enrichment for TEMRA cells. RNA was extracted with the RNeasy kit, and a quantity of roughly 0.5 to 1 ug was reverse transcribed using random hexamers. With immunoSEQ multiplex PCR, TCR beta CDR3 was amplified across 54 Vbeta and 13 Jbeta. TCRdb analysed the immunoSEQ multiplex PCR reads with MiXCR anew, one entry per CDR3 protein. The sample holds around 69,000 distinct CDR3 sequences, nearly 96% seen once. V was shortened by 7 bases and J by 3 bases, with 12 bases between the two germline ends. Germline lookup yields CDR1 MDHEN and CDR2 SYDVKM. The CDR3 is 13 residues long.

This clonotype was seen only once. The source material was CD4+ T cells from PBMCs. This rearrangement joins TRBV28 to TRBJ1-2; tentative D call: TRBD1 (6 bases). This TCR derives from a human donor with multiple sclerosis. CDR3 region: CASIGGGHYGYTF. CDR3 nucleotide sequence: TGTGCCAGCATCGGGGGCGGACACTATGGCTACACCTTC.